Each of the 16 T cell receptor beta chains below was sequenced from the same sample in a study of T-cell memory formation after mild COVID-19. TCRdb ran MiXCR on the 5' RACE reads and lists one entry per CDR3 protein. The top ten clones hold just over 3% of a sample with a few hundred thousand distinct CDR3 sequences, under 12% of them seen once. Sequencing was carried out using PBMCs or a T cell subset sorted from them (not recorded which). These receptors all come from a man younger than 30 who had mild COVID-19 (a few samples of this study predate the infection). Cell type and time point are not known.

V usage is TRBV28 and J usage is TRBJ1-1; D might be TRBD1 (5 bases). V gave up 7 bases and J gave up 1 base, with 13 bases separating them. CDR1 is MDHEN, CDR2 SYDVKM, per germline. This CDR3 has 14 residues. The DNA of the CDR3 is TGTGCCAGCATTGAGGCAGGGTCGAACACTGAAGCTTTCTTT. Its protein product is CASIEAGSNTEAFF.

This clonotype was detected a few times. V and J are TRBV20-1 and TRBJ2-5; possibly TRBD2 for D (5 bases). Trimming stripped 5 bases from V and 1 base from J, with 14 bases between. The CDR3 length is 14 residues. CDR1 and CDR2 from the germline V gene are DFQATT and SNEGSKA (reference sequence). The CDR3 region has the DNA TGCAGTGCTCCAAAGTCGGGGTTCCAAGAGACCCAGTACTTC. Translating it yields CSAPKSGFQETQYF.

J is TRBJ2-1 and V is TRBV9, with TRBD1 as a possible D gene (6 bases). Germline CDR1 reads SGDLS; CDR2 reads YYNGEE. The CDR3 has 16 amino acids. Trimming removed 3 bases at V and 0 bases at J, with 13 bases between. This CDR3 reads CASSARGDTSYNEQFF. DNA of the CDR3: TGTGCCAGCAGCGCCCGTGGGGACACCTCCTACAATGAGCAGTTCTTC.

This clonotype has only a few counts. J is TRBJ1-5 and V is TRBV6-2 or TRBV6-3, with a tentative D call TRBD1 (5 bases). CDR1 and CDR2 from the germline V gene are MNHEY and SVGEGT. V was clipped by 6 bases and J by 11 bases, with 11 bases between them. The CDR3 has 11 residues. The CDR3 reads CASRGSTAQHF. As DNA, the CDR3 is TGTGCCAGCAGGGGATCGACAGCCCAGCATTTT.

This clonotype has at least ten counts. The genes are TRBV4-1 and TRBJ2-5, with D uncertain. CDR3 size: 14 residues. The germline V gene encodes CDR1 MGHRA and CDR2 YSYEKL. The V end was cut by 0 bases, the J end by 0 bases, with 5 bases between. The CDR3 here is CASSQDSYQETQYF. Written as DNA, the CDR3 is TGCGCCAGCAGCCAAGATTCCTACCAAGAGACCCAGTACTTC.

The rearrangement joins TRBV4-1 to TRBJ1-4; tentatively, D is TRBD1 (5 bases). Trimming removed 3 bases from V and 3 bases from J, with 17 bases in between. This CDR3 is 17 amino acids long. CDR1 is MGHRA and CDR2 is YSYEKL in the germline V gene. The CDR3 protein is CASSQGGWGSANEKLFF. For the CDR3, the DNA is TGCGCCAGCAGCCAGGGGGGATGGGGCAGTGCTAATGAAAAACTGTTTTTT.

The chain joins TRBV19 to TRBJ1-4, with D possibly TRBD1 on 6 matching bases. V lost 5 bases to trimming and J lost 2 bases, with 15 bases between them. The V gene's germline CDR1 is LNHDA and CDR2 SQIVND (reference sequence). CDR3 length: 16 amino acids. In DNA, the CDR3 is TGTGCCAGTAGTCCGGCGTGGGGGGCGACTAATGAAAAACTGTTTTTT. Translation gives CASSPAWGATNEKLFF.

This clonotype was recorded once. The rearrangement uses TRBV20-1 and TRBJ1-5; D may be TRBD1 (5 bases). This CDR3 is built from 16 residues. Germline CDR1 reads DFQATT; CDR2 reads SNEGSKA (reference sequence). Trimming shortened V by 6 bases and J by 9 bases, and 27 bases separated the two germline ends. The CDR3 sequence: CSALEVLDGTLMPQHF. CDR3 DNA: TGCAGTGCCCTCGAGGTTTTAGACGGGACCCTGATGCCCCAGCATTTT.

This clonotype appeared many times. The chain uses TRBV6-5 and TRBJ1-2; a possible D gene is TRBD1 (5 bases). The V gene lost 4 bases and the J gene lost 9 bases, with 21 bases spanning the gap. The germline CDR1 and CDR2 sequences are MNHEY and SVGAGI. This CDR3 region has 15 residues. As DNA, the CDR3 is TGTGCCAGCAGTTCCCGGGGGACGGCGGGAAGGAGCTACACCTTC. It translates to CASSSRGTAGRSYTF.

The chain links TRBV6-2 or TRBV6-3 to TRBJ1-6; D gene unclear. V was trimmed by 6 bases and J by 8 bases, leaving 14 bases between them. Per the germline V gene, CDR1 is MNHEY and CDR2 is SVGEGT. CDR3 length: 14 amino acids. CDR3 region: CASSILHADSPLHF. Here the CDR3 DNA reads TGTGCCAGCAGCATCCTCCATGCGGATTCACCCCTCCACTTT.

The V and J genes are TRBV12-3 or TRBV12-4 and TRBJ1-2, with 9 bases that match TRBD1. With 5 bases clipped from V and 6 bases from J, the junction kept 7 bases outside the gene matches. CDR3 length equals 14 residues. CDR3 residues: CASSLGQGVNGYTF. CDR3 sequence (DNA): TGTGCCAGCAGTCTGGGACAGGGTGTGAATGGCTACACCTTC.

This clonotype occurred a few times. The gene calls are TRBV3-1 and TRBJ1-5, with TRBD1 matching 8 bases. This CDR3 has 15 amino acids. The V gene end was trimmed by 4 bases and the J gene end by 7 bases; junction bases not matched to a gene: 9. CDR1 is LGHDT and CDR2 is YNNKEL in the germline V gene (reference sequence). The CDR3 reads CASSPDRGVGQPQHF. CDR3 coding DNA: TGTGCCAGCAGCCCCGACAGGGGTGTGGGACAGCCCCAGCATTTT.

This chain uses TRBV9 with TRBJ2-3; D gene unclear. The CDR3 loop spans 14 amino acids. Germline assignment: CDR1 SGDLS and CDR2 YYNGEE. V lost 0 bases to trimming and J lost 5 bases, with 10 bases between them. For the CDR3, the DNA is TGTGCCAGCAGCGTAGATGGGTTCCAAGATACGCAGTATTTT. It codes for CASSVDGFQDTQYF.

The rearrangement joins TRBV5-4 to TRBJ1-1, with D unclear. V was trimmed by 0 bases and J by 12 bases, leaving 21 bases between them. Germline V gene sequence: CDR1 SGHNT, CDR2 YYREEE (reference sequence). This CDR3 has 15 residues. CDR3 DNA sequence: TGTGCCAGCAGCTTGGTTTCGGGCCCTCTCCTAGTCCCTTTCTTT. It encodes CASSLVSGPLLVPFF.

This clonotype has a handful of counts. The genes are TRBV12-3 or TRBV12-4 and TRBJ1-2; D is unresolved. Trimming cost V 1 base and J 8 bases, with 14 bases left between them. This CDR3 region has 14 residues. CDR3 protein: CASSLGLRAWGYTF. The CDR3 DNA reads TGTGCCAGCAGTTTAGGGCTCCGGGCTTGGGGCTACACCTTC.

There are a few counts of this clonotype. This rearrangement joins TRBV5-1 to TRBJ2-3; 7 bases map to TRBD2. This CDR3 spans 14 amino acids. The J segment lost 8 bases and the V segment lost 4 bases, leaving 10 bases of the junction unmatched. CDR1 is SGHRS and CDR2 is YFSETQ in the germline V gene. The DNA for the CDR3 is TGCGCCAGCAGCCGTTGGCCGGGGGGAGGTACGCAGTATTTT. This codes for CASSRWPGGGTQYF.